One sample yielded the 16 T cell receptor beta chains listed below, sequenced in a study of cytomegalovirus exposure and HLA in healthy donors. PCR employed 60 Vbeta and 13 Jbeta primers. The table came from immunoSEQ multiplex PCR; TCRdb's copy has only in-frame clones and leaves some out. This table holds 240,000 or so clones, 82% found once. The specimen sequenced was PBMCs. The source is a woman in her thirties or forties in good health and CMV-seropositive.

In its sample, this clone was seen a few times. The chain uses TRBV7-2 and TRBJ2-5, with 7 bases that match TRBD1. The J call is uncertain, as TRBJ2-7 better fits the DNA end. Germline CDR1 reads SGHTA; CDR2 reads FQGNSA. The CDR3 is made up of 14 amino acids. CDR3 in DNA: TGTGCCAGCAGCTCCGGGACAGCCAACTACGAGCAGTACTTC. It translates to CASSSGTANYEQYF.

The rearrangement uses TRBV5-8 and TRBJ1-5, with D possibly matching TRBD1 (5 bases). Per the germline V gene, CDR1 is SGHTS and CDR2 is YDEGEE. Deletions cut 7 bases from V and 1 base from J, with 21 bases between. The CDR3 consists of 17 residues. The CDR3 DNA reads TGTGCCAGCGCTAGAGTCCTGGGGCTTGAAAGCAATCAGCCCCAGCATTTT. This gives the protein CASARVLGLESNQPQHF.

The chain employs TRBV6-1 and TRBJ2-2, with 8 nucleotides matching TRBD1. Germline values: CDR1 MNHNS, CDR2 SASEGT. The CDR3 is 18 amino acids. V lost 4 bases, J lost 0 bases, and 10 bases stayed unmatched. The CDR3 nucleotides are TGTGCCAGCAGTGCTACCGGGACAGGCCTCGCGAACACCGGGGAGCTGTTTTTT. Translating it yields CASSATGTGLANTGELFF.

The count of this clone is one. CDR3 sequence reads: CAIQGNEKLFF. The CDR3 DNA reads TGTGCCATCCAGGGAAACGAAAAACTGTTTTTT. The V call is TRBV28, the J call TRBJ1-4; weak D call: TRBD1 (5 bases). V lost 10 bases and J 8 bases, leaving 11 bases between the germline ends. In germline, CDR1 is MDHEN, CDR2 SYDVKM. The CDR3 is 11 amino acids.

This clone was observed a handful of times. This rearrangement joins TRBV7-2 to TRBJ2-3; possibly TRBD2 for D (6 bases). The V gene lost 0 bases and the J gene lost 0 bases, with 7 bases spanning the gap. The CDR3 loop spans 15 amino acids. Per the germline V gene, CDR1 is SGHTA and CDR2 is FQGNSA. The DNA for the CDR3 is TGTGCCAGCAGCTTAGCTCGGGAGAGCACAGATACGCAGTATTTT. Encoded protein: CASSLARESTDTQYF.

The chain has TRBV2 and TRBJ2-3, with 14 bases fitting TRBD2. Trimming took 5 bases from V and 6 from J; bases not matched to a gene: 4. The germline CDR1 and CDR2 sequences are SNHLY and FYNNEI. This CDR3 comprises 15 residues. This CDR3 reads CASSSRTSGRDTQYF. CDR3 DNA sequence: TGTGCCAGCAGTTCGCGGACTAGCGGGAGGGATACGCAGTATTTT.

The V and J genes are TRBV5-1 and TRBJ1-1; tentatively, D is TRBD1 (6 bases). This CDR3 has 13 amino acids. V was pared by 3 bases and J by 6 bases, with 12 bases between. Germline loops: CDR1 SGHRS, CDR2 YFSETQ. The CDR3 loop reads CASSSTGPSEAFF. CDR3 in DNA: TGCGCCAGCAGCTCCACAGGGCCATCTGAAGCTTTCTTT. Combining the CDR3 with reference TRBV5-1 and TRBJ1-1 gives the whole variable domain KAGVTQTPRYLIKTRGQQVTLSCSPISGHRSVSWYQQTPGQGLQFLFEYFSETQRNKGNFPGRFSGRQFSNSRSEMNVSTLELGDSALYLCASSSTGPSEAFFGQGTRLTVV.

CDR3 DNA: TGTGCCAGCAGCTTAAGGGCGGGCCAGACCGAGAGTTCACCCCTCCACTTT. The encoded protein is CASSLRAGQTESSPLHF. The chain employs TRBV7-2 and TRBJ1-6; D gene uncertain. The CDR3 has 17 residues. With 2 bases removed from V and 9 bases from J, the gap between germline ends came to 20 bases. The V gene's germline CDR1 is SGHTA and CDR2 FQGNSA. Full variable domain (rest looked up from reference TRBV7-2 and TRBJ1-6): GAGVSQSPSNKVTEKGKDVELRCDPISGHTALYWYRQSLGQGLEFLIYFQGNSAPDKSGLPSDRFSAERTGGSVSTLTIQRTQQEDSAVYLCASSLRAGQTESSPLHFGNGTRLTVT.

V usage is TRBV4-2 and J usage is TRBJ2-7; 7 nucleotides match TRBD1. Trimming took 3 bases from V and 3 from J; bases not matched to a gene: 2. The CDR3 spans 13 residues. Germline CDR1 is LGHNA and CDR2 is YNFKEQ. The CDR3 DNA reads as TGTGCCAGCAGCCAGGGACAGTACTACGAGCAGTACTTC. It yields the protein CASSQGQYYEQYF.

This rearrangement joins TRBV5-1 to TRBJ1-4; a possible D gene is TRBD1 (5 bases). Trimming stripped 4 bases from V and 2 bases from J, with 9 bases between. The CDR3 loop spans 14 amino acids. Per germline, CDR1 SGHRS and CDR2 YFSETQ. The CDR3 region is CASSRGTTNEKLFF. The CDR3 DNA sequence: TGCGCCAGCAGCCGCGGGACTACTAATGAAAAACTGTTTTTT.

This chain uses TRBV5-1 with TRBJ2-1; 7 bases map to TRBD2. The junction had 3 bases not matched to a gene; V was cut back by 0 bases and J by 6 bases. Germline V gene sequence: CDR1 SGHRS, CDR2 YFSETQ. The CDR3 is 14 residues long. The CDR3 protein is CASSLGGGSNEQFF. In DNA, the CDR3 is TGCGCCAGCAGCTTGGGGGGGGGTTCCAATGAGCAGTTCTTC.

The V gene is TRBV6-5, the J gene TRBJ1-1, with TRBD1 identical over 8 bases. Per germline, CDR1 MNHEY and CDR2 SVGAGI. The CDR3 spans 15 residues. With 2 bases clipped from V and 1 base from J, the junction kept 3 bases outside the gene matches. DNA for the CDR3: TGTGCCAGCAGTTACAGCGGGACAGGGAACACTGAAGCTTTCTTT. Translated: CASSYSGTGNTEAFF.

V and J are TRBV9 and TRBJ2-2, with unresolved D. Germline V gene sequence: CDR1 SGDLS, CDR2 YYNGEE. Trimming took off 3 bases at V and 2 bases at J, with 8 bases between the two ends. There are 14 residues in the CDR3. CDR3 DNA sequence: TGTGCCAGCAGCGCCTTATCTAACACCGGGGAGCTGTTTTTT. Its translation is CASSALSNTGELFF.

This clone was recorded only once. This sequence joins TRBV5-4 and TRBJ2-3; D perhaps matches TRBD2 (5 bases). This CDR3 spans 13 amino acids. The germline V gene encodes CDR1 SGHNT and CDR2 YYREEE (reference sequence). The V end was cut by 4 bases, the J end by 1 base, with 7 bases between. CDR3 bases: TGTGCCAGCAGCCAAGCGGGCACAGATACGCAGTATTTT. Protein: CASSQAGTDTQYF.

This clone was observed a handful of times. The V and J genes are TRBV25-1 and TRBJ2-3, with 8 bases identical to TRBD2. V lost 3 bases and J lost 6; bases outside the gene matches: 8. Germline assignment: CDR1 MGHDK and CDR2 SYGVNS. The CDR3 has 15 residues. This CDR3 reads CASSEYSGSGDTQYF. The CDR3 nucleotides are TGTGCCAGCAGTGAGTACAGCGGGAGTGGTGATACGCAGTATTTT.

The J gene is TRBJ2-7, the V gene TRBV5-1, with TRBD1 identical over 7 bases. Germline lookup yields CDR1 SGHRS and CDR2 YFSETQ. The CDR3 runs to 14 residues. The J segment lost 3 bases and the V segment lost 0 bases, leaving 3 bases of the junction unmatched. CDR3 bases: TGCGCCAGCAGCTTGGGACAGGGCTACTACGAGCAGTACTTC. Amino acid sequence: CASSLGQGYYEQYF.